Shown below are 17 T cell receptor beta chains from a single sample sequenced in a study of cytomegalovirus exposure and HLA in healthy donors. This PCR relied on a set of 60 Vbeta primers and 13 Jbeta primers. The data were produced by immunoSEQ multiplex PCR, yet TCRdb's version contains in-frame clones alone and is incomplete. The sample shows about 120,000 clones, 77% of them seen only once. The specimen was PBMCs. The receptors were gathered from a man aged 35 to 55 in good health and CMV-seropositive.

The rearrangement uses TRBV19 and TRBJ1-1; 7 bases agree with TRBD1. The CDR3 has 13 residues. The germline V gene has CDR1 LNHDA and CDR2 SQIVND (reference sequence). After removal of 4 bases from V and 4 bases from J, the junction contained 3 bases not matched to a gene. The CDR3 region is CASSTGQATEAFF. The CDR3 DNA reads as TGTGCCAGTAGTACCGGACAGGCCACTGAAGCTTTCTTT.

The chain uses TRBV30 and TRBJ1-6; 9 bases map to TRBD1. The V gene end was trimmed by 0 bases and the J gene end by 10 bases; junction bases not matched to a gene: 7. The germline CDR1 and CDR2 sequences are GTSNPN and SVGIG (reference sequence). The CDR3 length is 15 residues. The CDR3 DNA follows: TGTGCCTGGAGTGTAGGAGGGACAGGGAACTCACCCCTCCACTTT. Translation gives CAWSVGGTGNSPLHF.

This clone was seen a few times. The CDR3, as DNA: TGTGCCAGCGGTCGGGGAACAGATACGCAGTATTTT. This translates into CASGRGTDTQYF. This sequence joins TRBV9 and TRBJ2-3, with D maybe TRBD2 (5 bases). V was clipped by 7 bases and J by 3 bases, with 9 bases between them. This CDR3 region has 12 residues. Germline CDR1 reads SGDLS; CDR2 reads YYNGEE. Full variable domain (outside the CDR3, taken from reference TRBV9 and TRBJ2-3): DSGVTQTPKHLITATGQRVTLRCSPRSGDLSVYWYQQSLDQGLQFLIQYYNGEERAKGNILERFSAQQFPDLHSELNLSSLELGDSALYFCASGRGTDTQYFGPGTRLTVL.

The CDR3 nucleotides are TGTGCCAGCTCCCGGAGGCAGGGGAGCGACACCATATATTTT. Its protein is CASSRRQGSDTIYF. The chain recombines TRBV5-6 with TRBJ1-3; D perhaps matches TRBD1 (6 bases). V was clipped by 7 bases and J by 8 bases, with 19 bases between them. Germline V lookup: CDR1 SGHDT, CDR2 YYEEEE. CDR3 length: 14 amino acids.

J is TRBJ2-7 and V is TRBV28; no clear D gene. The CDR3 consists of 13 residues. Trimming stripped 2 bases from V and 3 bases from J, with 8 bases between. In germline, CDR1 is MDHEN, CDR2 SYDVKM. The chain's CDR3 is CASSLSPLYEQYF. The CDR3 DNA is TGTGCCAGCAGTTTAAGCCCTCTCTACGAGCAGTACTTC.

The J gene is TRBJ2-7, the V gene TRBV28, with TRBD1 matching 10 bases. CDR1 and CDR2 (germline): MDHEN, SYDVKM. V lost 4 bases, J lost 9 bases, and 6 bases stayed unmatched. The CDR3 runs 13 residues. CDR3 loop: CASSYGTGVVQYF. The CDR3 bases are TGTGCCAGCAGTTACGGGACAGGGGTGGTGCAGTACTTC.

The chain joins TRBV7-3 to TRBJ2-2; TRBD1 matches at 10 bases. The CDR3 spans 15 residues. Germline assignment: CDR1 SGHTA and CDR2 FQGTGA. Losses at the gene ends were 5 bases for V and 7 bases for J; bases not matched to a gene: 7. The CDR3 DNA sequence: TGTGCCAGCAGCCCAAGACAGGGGGCAATCGGGGAGCTGTTTTTT. Amino acids: CASSPRQGAIGELFF.

This rearrangement joins TRBV5-1 to TRBJ2-2, with a possible D match to TRBD2 (5 bases). CDR1 is SGHRS, CDR2 YFSETQ, per germline. The CDR3 contains 12 residues. Trimming took off 5 bases at V and 5 bases at J, with 7 bases between the two ends. CDR3 in DNA: TGCGCCAGCAGACCGGGGACCGGGGAGCTGTTTTTT. It encodes CASRPGTGELFF.

The genes are TRBV7-9 and TRBJ2-7; 7 bases map to TRBD1. The V gene's germline CDR1 is SEHNR and CDR2 FQNEAQ (reference sequence). The CDR3 contains 14 residues. The ends lost 5 bases at V and 2 bases at J; junction bases unmatched: 6. CDR3 residues: CASSKQGTPYEQYF. For the CDR3, the DNA is TGTGCCAGCAGCAAACAGGGGACCCCCTACGAGCAGTACTTC. The whole variable domain, remainder taken from reference TRBV7-9 and TRBJ2-7, is DTGVSQNPRHKITKRGQNVTFRCDPISEHNRLYWYRQTLGQGPEFLTYFQNEAQLEKSRLLSDRFSAERPKGSFSTLEIQRTEQGDSAMYLCASSKQGTPYEQYFGPGTRLTVT.

CDR3 region: CASSLWGRGSGANVLTF. DNA of the CDR3: TGTGCCAGCAGTTTATGGGGGAGGGGCTCTGGGGCCAACGTCCTGACTTTC. The chain joins TRBV28 to TRBJ2-6; 7 bases fit TRBD2. V was clipped by 0 bases and J by 0 bases; unmatched bases: 2. The CDR3 length is 17 residues. The germline CDR1 and CDR2 sequences are MDHEN and SYDVKM.

The V gene is TRBV6-5, the J gene TRBJ1-1; the D gene is possibly TRBD1 (5 bases). The CDR3 consists of 11 residues. V lost 5 bases, J lost 8 bases, and 9 bases lay in between. CDR1 and CDR2 (germline): MNHEY, SVGAGI. In nucleotides, the CDR3 is TGTGCCAGCAGTCAGCGGGGGGAAGCTTTCTTT. This translates into CASSQRGEAFF.

This clone was counted only a few times. The V and J genes are TRBV28 and TRBJ1-2; 7 bases are shared with TRBD1. From germline, CDR1 is MDHEN and CDR2 SYDVKM. There are 16 residues in the CDR3. The ends lost 6 bases at V and 2 bases at J; junction bases unmatched: 12. The DNA for the CDR3 is TGTGCCAGCAGGTTCTGGTTAGAGGGGGCGAACTATGGCTACACCTTC. Translation gives CASRFWLEGANYGYTF.

The V and J genes are TRBV5-1 and TRBJ2-2; 11 nucleotides agree with TRBD2. Germline values: CDR1 SGHRS, CDR2 YFSETQ. The V gene end was trimmed by 4 bases and the J gene end by 1 base; junction bases not matched to a gene: 3. The CDR3 sequence is 16 residues long. The CDR3 here is CASSPLAGENTGELFF. For the CDR3, the DNA is TGCGCCAGCAGCCCACTAGCGGGGGAGAACACCGGGGAGCTGTTTTTT. Full variable domain (rest looked up from reference TRBV5-1 and TRBJ2-2): KAGVTQTPRYLIKTRGQQVTLSCSPISGHRSVSWYQQTPGQGLQFLFEYFSETQRNKGNFPGRFSGRQFSNSRSEMNVSTLELGDSALYLCASSPLAGENTGELFFGEGSRLTVL.

J is TRBJ1-1 and V is TRBV4-1; 8 bases align to TRBD1. The CDR3 runs 16 residues. With 4 bases clipped from V and 0 bases from J, the junction kept 7 bases outside the gene matches. Germline V gives CDR1 MGHRA, CDR2 YSYEKL. In DNA, the CDR3 is TGCGCCAGCAGCCTAGGGACAGGCGAACTGAACACTGAAGCTTTCTTT. It yields the protein CASSLGTGELNTEAFF.

The chain is built from TRBV10-3 and TRBJ2-7; D is perhaps TRBD2 (5 bases). The CDR3 consists of 14 residues. CDR1 ENHRY and CDR2 SYGVKD come from the germline V gene. Trimming stripped 7 bases from V and 0 bases from J, with 13 bases between. The CDR3 reads CAITPRRVSYEQYF. In nucleotides, the CDR3 is TGTGCCATCACTCCAAGGCGGGTCTCCTACGAGCAGTACTTC.

The V gene is TRBV2, the J gene TRBJ2-7, with D perhaps TRBD1 (6 bases). The V end lost 6 bases, the J end lost 5 bases, and 14 bases lay between the germline ends. The CDR3 contains 13 residues. The germline CDR1 and CDR2 sequences are SNHLY and FYNNEI. The CDR3 spells CASRGTLDDEQYF. Here the CDR3 DNA reads TGTGCCAGCAGGGGGACACTTGACGACGAGCAGTACTTC.

The chain has TRBV29-1 and TRBJ1-1, with D maybe TRBD1 (6 bases). This CDR3 has 13 residues. Trimming left V 2 bases short and J 4 bases short, with 11 bases between. The germline CDR1 and CDR2 sequences are SQVTM and ANQGSEA. The CDR3 is CSVERDTLTEAFF. CDR3 DNA: TGCAGCGTTGAAAGGGACACCCTCACTGAAGCTTTCTTT.